This T cell receptor (beta chain) derives from a study of shared clonotypes between healthy human individuals (dated by TCRdb to about 2020). Regarding the study in general: A couple of women and a few men aged 18 to 49 years were included in the cohort. For each donor, three plates each were used for CD4 naive and CD4 memory, two plates were used for CD8 naive, and one plate was used for CD8 memory. To estimate repertoire size and how much clonotypes are shared between individuals, the study performed deep sequencing of blood TCR repertoires from 4 to 6 healthy adults. To increase sequencing depth and limit assay-specific biases, TCR repertoire library preparation and sequencing were carried out by different laboratories using diverse techniques. Per donor, leukapheresis produced somewhere between about 0.9 and 9.5 billion PBMCs.

Donors were healthy HIV-negative adults with no recently reported acute infections or vaccinations. Every donor was a Caucasian adult residing in Nashville, Tennessee, USA. Magnetic negative selection was used to enrich CD4+ T cells, after which naive cells were positively selected on CD45RA and the negative fraction became the memory subset. Blood was obtained by leukapheresis, after which PBMCs were separated by Ficoll-Histopaque density gradient centrifugation and cryopreserved in liquid nitrogen vapor phase. Analytical flow cytometry was used to check the purity and quantity of each magnetically sorted T cell population. Genomic DNA was isolated from every sorted fraction and measured by UV absorbance on a Nanodrop 2000c. Points the paper makes about the study in general: Naive subsets generally had larger estimated clonotype richness than memory subsets did. Rarefaction of sorted-subset datasets indicated incomplete sequencing despite the large sequencing depth. When four donors were compared, the shared fraction of clonotypes was about 5.2% for naive CD4, 3% to 4% for naive CD8, roughly 2.3% for memory CD4, and 0.35% to 0.4% for memory CD8. Clonotypes shared by all four sorted-subset donors showed higher generation probabilities than non-shared clonotypes. Pairwise subsampling led to the expectation that sequencing depth would affect the degree of clonotype sharing among donors. The genetic and exposure-history diversity represented was limited by the small number of donors. Sampling was restricted to blood, and TCR repertoires in tissue are likely to differ from TCR repertoires in blood.

Using the deep immunoSEQ assay, multiplex PCR amplified TCR CDR3 regions from genomic DNA. Genomic DNA extracted from each cell subset was distributed evenly over all wells of several immunoSEQ 96-well plates, and each plate served as one replicate. For sorted subsets, 200 to 250 ng of genomic DNA, equivalent to around 31,000 T cell genomes, went into each replicate PCR. The purified libraries were quantified using a Qubit 3.0 fluorometer, sized with a Bioanalyzer 2100, and then quantified again using the KAPA Library Quantification kit. Every immunoSEQ 96-well plate was sequenced on a dedicated single-read 150-cycle Illumina NextSeq 550 flow cell. The authors' pipeline ran thus. Because the immunoSEQ output included only junctional sequences and no quality scores, the filtering could not be the same as the filtering used for full-length reads. Sequences were annotated with PyIR, a Python wrapper for IgBLAST v1.9, using IMGT germline references to assign V/J genes and CDR3. Reads were removed for weak V/J assignments (E-value above 1e-6), missing CDR3, stop codons, out-of-frame junctions, or ambiguous translated residues. A V3J clonotype was defined by an identical inferred V gene, J gene, and CDR3 amino acid sequence. To compute the percentage overlap between repertoires, the number of shared unique clonotypes was divided by the size of the smaller repertoire. Repertoire richness was assessed with RTK rarefaction, the Chao1 estimator, and Recon v2.1 estimates of unobserved clonotypes. For all TCRbeta clonotypes obtained by the gDNA method from a handful of donors, generation probabilities were computed with OLGA. Imported from immuneACCESS, the table was reduced by TCRdb to in-frame sequences with V and J called. These copies leave out some clones; in studies compared against another copy, an unresolved V gene accounts for under half, and the cause of the remainder is not known. That table furnishes V, J and clone size, whereas the DNA furnished D and trimming. This sample holds hundreds of thousands of clones; less than 80% were observed only once. The ten largest clonotypes hold more than 1.5% of the sample.

This clone was seen a handful of times. Which antigen it targets is not known. One base away there is no much larger clone; base qualities are not given. The origin of this receptor is a woman in her twenties or thirties in good health. The sequencing sample was made of memory CD4+ T cells sorted from blood. In light of the paper, this sample's cell subset or site label describes: CD45RA-negative fraction.

The DNA sequence is given as TGCGCCAGCAGTGACGAGGGGAGCGGGAGACAAGCCTACGAGCAGTACTTC. Translated, it gives CASSDEGSGRQAYEQYF. The rearrangement combines TRBV10-1 with TRBJ2-7, with 8 bases in between that match TRBD2. The CDR3 spans 17 residues, from the cysteine through the phenylalanine. Just CDR3 DNA is preserved here, 51 bases in frame from base 1. For this chain, trimming is 3 bases at the V end and 2 bases at the J end, and the number of junction bases without a gene match is 12. As encoded in the germline V gene (reference sequence), CDR1 is WNHNN while CDR2 is SYGVQD.